This TCR beta chain was captured in a study of blood T cell repertoires in COVID-19. Study-wide background: The United States, Italy and Spain were the sources of the acute and convalescent COVID-19 samples.

Across about two dozen US areas, participants ranged in age from about 18 to 90 years. Participants' own reports of clinical history determined their cohort assignment. The germline V gene has CDR1 MNHNS and CDR2 SASEGT. The V gene lost 1 base and the J gene lost 2 bases, with 12 bases spanning the gap. The CDR3 loop spans 16 amino acids. This clone was counted a few times. Authors' methods: Researchers report that nucleated cell counts were estimated from reference gene primer amplification. Libraries were prepared by immunoSEQ multiplex PCR; TCRdb keeps only in-frame clonotypes and omits some of them. That table furnishes V, J and clone size, whereas the DNA furnished D and trimming. The repertoire holds more than 250,000 clones, nearly 90% seen once, with about 1.7% in the top ten.

The chain carries TRBV6-1 and TRBJ1-5; no firm D call. The receptor was derived from a young woman with acute COVID-19. The sequencing sample was made of PBMCs or T cells enriched from blood (not recorded which). The CDR3 coding sequence is TGTGCCAGCAGTGAAGAAGGAGGGTCAGGCAATCAGCCCCAGCATTTT. Protein: CASSEEGGSGNQPQHF.